A selection of T cell receptor beta chains follows, all from one sample in a study of blood T cell repertoires in COVID-19. Some clones are missing from TCRdb's copy, which holds only in-frame ones; the method was immunoSEQ multiplex PCR. The table has about 130,000 clones, 75% to 90% seen once. The sample comprised PBMCs or T cells enriched from blood (not recorded which). Source of these receptors: a woman aged 50 to 60 who had recovered from COVID-19. The CDR3 runs from the conserved cysteine through the conserved F or W. Fields, in order: clone size, V gene, J gene, D gene, CDR3 DNA, CDR3 protein. D genes are given only for firm matches. Rows give clone size only sometimes, using once, few, many, or a class for an expanded clone.

.	TRBV6-5	TRBJ1-1	.	TGTGCCAGCAGTTACACAGGGAGCGCTGAAGCTTTCTTT	CASSYTGSAEAFF
.	TRBV14	TRBJ2-7	TRBD1	TGTGCCAGCAGCCGTGGGACAGGGAGCTACGAGCAGTACTTC	CASSRGTGSYEQYF
.	TRBV19	TRBJ1-5	TRBD1	TGTGCCAGTAGTATAACAGGGGTTACCAATCAGCCCCAGCATTTT	CASSITGVTNQPQHF
.	TRBV12-3/TRBV12-4	TRBJ2-1	.	TGTGCCAGCAGTAATACAGAAGAGCAGTTCTTC	CASSNTEEQFF
.	TRBV5-5	TRBJ1-4	.	TGTGCCAGCAGCCCGGGGACGGGGGATGAAAAACTGTTTTTT	CASSPGTGDEKLFF
.	TRBV6-5	TRBJ1-1	.	TGTGCCAGCAGCCCACTAGGGCGGGCAGGAACTGAAGCTTTCTTT	CASSPLGRAGTEAFF
.	TRBV16	TRBJ1-5	.	TGTGCCAGCAGCCCGCGGGAAAATCAGCCCCAGCATTTT	CASSPRENQPQHF
.	TRBV7-9	TRBJ2-7	TRBD2	TGTGCCAGCAGCTTACCGCGGGGGGTCGGCCACGAGCAGTACTTC	CASSLPRGVGHEQYF
.	TRBV6-1	TRBJ2-1	.	TGTGCCAGCAGTGAAGGTCTCGGGCGGGACAATGAGCAGTTCTTC	CASSEGLGRDNEQFF
few	TRBV7-9	TRBJ2-7	TRBD2	TGTGCCAGCAGCCCGTCGGGACTAGCACTGGGCGAGCAGTACTTC	CASSPSGLALGEQYF
.	TRBV27	TRBJ2-6	.	TGTGCCAGCAGCACGGGGGTAGGAGGGGCCAACGTCCTGACTTTC	CASSTGVGGANVLTF
.	TRBV11-2	TRBJ2-7	.	TGTGCCAGCAGCTTAGATGAGGTCGGCGGTATCTCCTACGAGCAGTACTTC	CASSLDEVGGISYEQYF
once	TRBV19	TRBJ2-7	.	TGTGCCAGTAGTCTCGGGGACACCACCTACGAGCAGTACTTC	CASSLGDTTYEQYF
.	TRBV6-1	TRBJ1-1	TRBD1	TGTGCCAGCAGTGAGAGACAGGGATCGGGCACTGAAGCTTTCTTT	CASSERQGSGTEAFF
few	TRBV10-3	TRBJ2-1	TRBD2	TGTGCCATCAGTGAGTCGACGACTAGCGGGGCGAATGAGCAGTTCTTC	CAISESTTSGANEQFF
.	TRBV9	TRBJ2-5	.	TGTGCCAGCAGCGTAGAACAGGGAAAGACCCAGTACTTC	CASSVEQGKTQYF
.	TRBV19	TRBJ1-5	TRBD1	TGTGCCAGTAGTGCGGGACAGGGCATATTTCAGCCCCAGCATTTT	CASSAGQGIFQPQHF
once	TRBV7-9	TRBJ1-2	TRBD1	TGTGCCAGCAGCTCCACCGGGACAGACGTCTATGGCTACACCTTC	CASSSTGTDVYGYTF
.	TRBV2	TRBJ2-1	TRBD1	TGTGCCAGTGCTCCGGGACAGGGAACCTACAATGAGCAGTTCTTC	CASAPGQGTYNEQFF
.	TRBV29-1	TRBJ2-1	TRBD1	TGCAGCGTTGAGGTGGGACAGGCTGGAGCCTACAATGAGCAGTTCTTC	CSVEVGQAGAYNEQFF
.	TRBV7-2	TRBJ2-3	.	TGTGCCAGCAGCTCCACTAACACAGATACGCAGTATTTT	CASSSTNTDTQYF
.	TRBV5-1	TRBJ2-7	.	TGCGCCAGCAGCTCCCCTCCCTGGGGCAGGGTCGAGCAGTACTTC	CASSSPPWGRVEQYF
once	TRBV7-9	TRBJ2-5	.	TGTGCCAGCAGCATCTGGCGGATACAAGAGACCCAGTACTTC	CASSIWRIQETQYF
once	TRBV6-6	TRBJ1-1	.	TGTGCCAGCAGCAATGTCCACTACACTGAAGCTTTCTTT	CASSNVHYTEAFF
.	TRBV14	TRBJ2-7	.	TGTGCCAGCAGCCAGACTAGCGAGCAGTACTTC	CASSQTSEQYF
.	TRBV4-1	TRBJ2-5	TRBD2	TGCGCCAGCAGCCAAGATTGGTCTAGCGGGGACAAGAAGACCCAGTACTTC	CASSQDWSSGDKKTQYF
.	TRBV19	TRBJ1-2	TRBD1	TGTGCCAGTAGTATATTTCACAGGGGGACTAACTATGGCTACACCTTC	CASSIFHRGTNYGYTF
.	TRBV3-1/TRBV3-2	TRBJ2-7	.	TGTGCCAGCAGCCTCGGGGTCTACGAGCAGTACTTC	CASSLGVYEQYF
.	TRBV27	TRBJ1-1	.	TGTGCCAGCAGTTTTACAGGACAAGGTGACTTGGAAGCTTTCTTT	CASSFTGQGDLEAFF
.	TRBV11-3	TRBJ2-7	.	TGTGCGAGCAGCACACCGGGACTGAACGACTACGAGCAGTACTTC	CASSTPGLNDYEQYF
.	TRBV27	TRBJ1-2	.	TGTGCCAGCAGTTTATCCTCCCCCTTCCCGCGCCACTTC	CASSLSSPFPRHF
.	TRBV9	TRBJ1-3	.	TGTGCCAGCAGCGTAGATCTGAGCTCTGGAAACACCATATATTTT	CASSVDLSSGNTIYF
.	TRBV3-1/TRBV3-2	TRBJ2-2	.	TGTGCCAGCAGCCAAGGTCTAAACACCGGGGAGCTGTTTTTT	CASSQGLNTGELFF
.	TRBV5-4	TRBJ1-2	.	TGTGCCAGCAGCAGGACAGCGACTAACTATGGCTACACCTTC	CASSRTATNYGYTF
.	TRBV27	TRBJ2-2	TRBD2	TGTGCCAGCAGTTTATATCTAGCGGGGGCCACCGGGGAGCTGTTTTTT	CASSLYLAGATGELFF
.	TRBV6-1	TRBJ1-5	.	TGTGCCAGCAGTCGCGAGGAGGGTCAGCCCCAGCATTTT	CASSREEGQPQHF
.	TRBV6-4	TRBJ2-2	TRBD1	TGTGCCAGCCGAACACAGGGGGCGAGCACCGGGGAGCTGTTTTTT	CASRTQGASTGELFF
once	TRBV5-4	TRBJ2-5	.	TGTGCCAGCAGGACCCAGGGGATCGAGACCCAGTACTTC	CASRTQGIETQYF
.	TRBV20-1	TRBJ2-3	.	TGCAGTGCCGGGGGTCCAGATACGCAGTATTTT	CSAGGPDTQYF
.	TRBV5-8	TRBJ1-1	TRBD1	TGTGCCAGCAGCCGCGGGACAGGGAACACTGAAGCTTTCTTT	CASSRGTGNTEAFF
.	TRBV5-1	TRBJ2-1	.	TGCGCCAGCGGCCTAACAGGGTATGAGCAGTTCTTC	CASGLTGYEQFF